This T cell receptor beta chain comes out of a study of shared clonotypes between healthy human individuals. V shed 5 bases and J shed 4 bases, with 14 bases lying between them. Germline CDR1 reads MDHEN; CDR2 reads SYDVKM. This CDR3 contains 14 residues. This table comes from immunoSEQ multiplex PCR, and its TCRdb copy is limited to in-frame clones, with some not included. The table shows roughly 2 million clones, with around 95% occurring only once. Regarding the study as a whole: Memory subsets had estimated richness that was generally smaller than that of naive subsets. Even with large depth, rarefaction showed that sorted-subset sequencing was incomplete.

For this clone: The antigen is not known.

Sequencing input: naive CD4+ T cells sorted from blood. Noted subset: CD45RA+ positively selected. This sequence was found in a man between 18 and 29 years old in good health. J is TRBJ2-5 and V is TRBV28; D possibly corresponds to TRBD2 (6 bases). CDR3 amino acids: CASSEMQGGETQYF. The CDR3 DNA sequence: TGTGCCAGCAGTGAGATGCAGGGAGGAGAGACCCAGTACTTC.